One and the same sample provided the 17 T cell receptor beta chains below, sequenced in a study of shared clonotypes between healthy human individuals. Using immunoSEQ multiplex PCR, the repertoire was profiled, and TCRdb retains in-frame clones only, with some absent. The sample lists 1,400,000 or so clones; approximately 98.5% were seen once. The sequenced material came from naive CD4+ T cells sorted from blood. Described subset: CD45RA+ positively selected. The receptors originated from a man aged 25 to 40 in good health.

The gene calls are TRBV23-1 and TRBJ2-2; either TRBD1 or TRBD2 may supply D (5 bases each). TRBV23-1 counts as an open reading frame of uncertain function. This CDR3 has 17 amino acids. Trimming cost V 2 bases and J 1 base, with 14 bases left between them. In DNA form, the CDR3 reads TGCGCCAGCAGTCAAATCGGAGGACAAAAGAACACCGGGGAGCTGTTTTTT. This sequence encodes CASSQIGGQKNTGELFF.

The chain combines TRBV28 with TRBJ1-1, with a weak D call TRBD1 (5 bases). The CDR3 has 13 residues. The ends were cut back, 5 bases at V and 3 bases at J, with 10 bases in the middle. Germline V gene data show CDR1 as MDHEN and CDR2 as SYDVKM. The CDR3 protein is CASSLSGDTEAFF. CDR3 nucleotide sequence: TGTGCCAGCAGTCTCTCGGGGGACACTGAAGCTTTCTTT.

V gene TRBV9 combines with J gene TRBJ2-1; D is perhaps TRBD1 (6 bases). Germline V gene lookup returns CDR1 SGDLS and CDR2 YYNGEE. V lost 5 bases to trimming and J lost 4 bases, with 7 bases between them. The CDR3 covers 12 residues. The CDR3 here is CASRGQYNEQFF. In DNA form, the CDR3 reads TGTGCCAGCAGGGGACAATACAATGAGCAGTTCTTC.

The CDR3 region has the DNA TGTGCCAGCAGCAGTTCCGGGACAAGTAATCAGCCCCAGCATTTT. Translating it yields CASSSSGTSNQPQHF. The gene calls are TRBV7-8 and TRBJ1-5, with D possibly TRBD1 on 6 matching bases. Germline values: CDR1 SGHVS, CDR2 FQNEAQ. The CDR3 runs 15 residues. V lost 5 bases and J lost 4, with 15 bases in between.

The chain links TRBV6-5 to TRBJ1-2; TRBD1 is a possible D gene (6 bases). V lost 7 bases and J lost 4, with 13 bases in between. CDR3 length: 13 residues. The germline V gene has CDR1 MNHEY and CDR2 SVGAGI. CDR3 DNA sequence: TGTGCCAGCACCGCGACAGGCGCCTATGGCTACACCTTC. Its protein is CASTATGAYGYTF.

The sample holds a few counts of this clone. The rearrangement joins TRBV7-2 to TRBJ1-2; D remains unclear. This CDR3 spans 12 amino acids. V was trimmed by 1 base and J by 12 bases, leaving 12 bases between them. Germline CDR1 is SGHTA and CDR2 is FQGNSA. This chain's CDR3 is CASSLVIGLDTF. The CDR3 DNA follows: TGTGCCAGCAGCTTAGTGATTGGGTTGGACACCTTC.

The gene calls are TRBV10-3 and TRBJ1-2, with TRBD1 as a possible D gene (5 bases). Germline assignment: CDR1 ENHRY and CDR2 SYGVKD. V was trimmed by 10 bases and J by 3 bases, leaving 21 bases between them. The CDR3 covers 15 residues. CDR3 bases: TGTGCCACCATCTCCCCCGCGGGGGACTACTATGGCTACACCTTC. This sequence encodes CATISPAGDYYGYTF.

The chain is built from TRBV27 and TRBJ1-2; no clear D. The CDR3 is 14 amino acids. CDR1 is MNHEY, CDR2 SMNVEV, per germline (reference sequence). The V end lost 1 base, the J end lost 11 bases, and 17 bases lay between the germline ends. The CDR3 region is CASSLLGDSPGYTF. The CDR3 DNA is TGTGCCAGCAGTTTATTAGGAGACTCCCCTGGATACACCTTC.

About this clone itself: The same CDR3 is also encoded by other DNA sequences in this sample. The rearrangement uses TRBV5-1 and TRBJ1-1; a possible D gene is TRBD1 (5 bases). This CDR3 has 15 amino acids. V was cut by 0 bases and J by 2 bases, with 11 bases left in between. Looked up from germline, CDR1 is SGHRS and CDR2 is YFSETQ. The CDR3 nucleotides are TGCGCCAGCAGCTTGGCCGGGACCCCAAACACTGAAGCTTTCTTT. It is translated as CASSLAGTPNTEAFF.

This chain uses TRBV7-4 with TRBJ2-7; D not certain. The CDR3 runs 12 residues. In germline, CDR1 is SGHVT, CDR2 SQSDAQ. Deletions cut 6 bases from V and 6 bases from J, with 12 bases between. The CDR3 spells CASRSNFREQYF. The CDR3 DNA sequence: TGTGCCAGCAGGTCGAACTTCCGCGAGCAGTACTTC.

The chain is built from TRBV11-3 and TRBJ2-5; D perhaps matches TRBD1 (5 bases). The germline V gene has CDR1 SGHNT and CDR2 YENEEA. V lost 1 base and J lost 0, with 12 bases in between. This CDR3 is built from 16 residues. CDR3 residues: CASSLVGRAHQETQYF. The DNA for the CDR3 is TGTGCCAGCAGCTTAGTGGGCAGGGCCCACCAAGAGACCCAGTACTTC.

CDR3 DNA: TGTGCCAGCAGTTACCCCGAGACTAGTGAGTCGGGTGAGCAGTTCTTC. Encoded protein: CASSYPETSESGEQFF. The V and J genes are TRBV6-6 and TRBJ2-1, with a possible D match to TRBD2 (6 bases). The V gene lost 2 bases and the J gene lost 9 bases, with 20 bases spanning the gap. The CDR3 length is 16 residues. Germline CDR1 reads MNHNY; CDR2 reads SVGAGI (reference sequence).

The chain combines TRBV18 with TRBJ2-7; a weak D match, TRBD2 (6 bases). The CDR3 is 16 amino acids. Trimming took 6 bases from V and 0 from J, leaving 18 bases between them. CDR1 KGHSH and CDR2 LQKENI come from the germline V gene. The CDR3 protein is CASSLASGGVSYEQYF. The CDR3 region has the DNA TGTGCCAGCTCCCTCGCTTCTGGCGGGGTCTCCTACGAGCAGTACTTC.

In the case of this clone: Here the CDR3 omits its conserved ending phenylalanine or tryptophan, so a read error is the likely source. The DNA is left out, because the CDR3 cannot be placed on it with certainty; the CDR3 is given as TCRdb lists it. V gene TRBV2 combines with J gene TRBJ1-2. The CDR3 spans 10 amino acids, including both terminal residues. Germline CDR1 and CDR2: SNHLY and FYNNEI. The CDR3 sequence is CASSSLDPVA.

V and J are TRBV7-9 and TRBJ2-2; 7 bases match TRBD2. Germline-derived CDR1 and CDR2 are SEHNR and FQNEAQ (reference sequence). CDR3 length: 14 residues. V lost 8 bases to trimming and J lost 1 base; unmatched junction nucleotides: 4. The CDR3 sequence: CASPSSGNTGELFF. CDR3 coding DNA: TGTGCCAGCCCATCTAGCGGGAACACCGGGGAGCTGTTTTTT.

As DNA, the CDR3 is TGTGCCAGCAGCTTAGCAGGGAGAAACACCATATATTTT. Translated: CASSLAGRNTIYF. The rearrangement joins TRBV7-6 to TRBJ1-3; D uncertain. Germline CDR1 reads SGHVS; CDR2 reads FNYEAQ. The germline V and J ends were trimmed by 0 bases and 5 bases, with 5 bases remaining between them. The CDR3 loop spans 13 amino acids.

The rearrangement joins TRBV9 to TRBJ2-1; 12 bases map to TRBD2. J gave up 6 bases and V 2 bases, and 15 bases lay outside the gene matches. The CDR3 is 19 residues long. Germline loops: CDR1 SGDLS, CDR2 YYNGEE. CDR3 coding DNA: TGTGCCAGCAGCGTTACAACTTACCAGGCTAGCGGGAGGGCCAATGAGCAGTTCTTC. Encoded protein: CASSVTTYQASGRANEQFF.